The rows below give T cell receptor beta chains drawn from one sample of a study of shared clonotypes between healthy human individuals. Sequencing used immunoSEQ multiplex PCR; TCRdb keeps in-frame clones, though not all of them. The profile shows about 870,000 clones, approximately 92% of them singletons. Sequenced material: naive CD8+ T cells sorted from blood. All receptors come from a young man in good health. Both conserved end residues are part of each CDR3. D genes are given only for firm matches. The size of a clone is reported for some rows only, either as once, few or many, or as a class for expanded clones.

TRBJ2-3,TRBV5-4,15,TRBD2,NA,TGTGCCAGCAGCTTGGGACTAGCGGCCACAGATACGCAGTATTTT,CASSLGLAATDTQYF
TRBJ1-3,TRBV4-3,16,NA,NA,TGCGCCAGCAGCCAGGGGGCCCTGATCTCTGGAAACACCATATATTTT,CASSQGALISGNTIYF
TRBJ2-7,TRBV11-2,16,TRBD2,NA,TGTGCCAGCAGCTTGGGGGCGGCGGGAGGGTTCTACGAGCAGTACTTC,CASSLGAAGGFYEQYF
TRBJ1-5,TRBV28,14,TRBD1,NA,TGTGCCAGCAAGCTACAGGGGGTGAGTCAGCCCCAGCATTTT,CASKLQGVSQPQHF
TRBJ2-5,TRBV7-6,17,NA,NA,TGTGCCAGCAGCTCACCCCCGCCCGACGGGAGACAAGAGACCCAGTACTTC,CASSSPPPDGRQETQYF
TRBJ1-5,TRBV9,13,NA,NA,TGTGCCAGTCAGAGGGCCGACAATCAGCCCCAGCATTTT,CASQRADNQPQHF
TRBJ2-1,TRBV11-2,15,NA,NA,TGTGCCAGCAGCTGGAAAGGAGGGCCGAACAATGAGCAGTTCTTC,CASSWKGGPNNEQFF
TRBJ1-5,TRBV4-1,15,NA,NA,TGCGCCAGCAGCCGCGACGATAATGGAAATCAGCCCCAGCATTTT,CASSRDDNGNQPQHF
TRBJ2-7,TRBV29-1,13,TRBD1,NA,TGCAGCGTTTCCGGGACAGGATCCTACGAGCAGTACTTC,CSVSGTGSYEQYF
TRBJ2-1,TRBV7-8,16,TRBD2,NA,TGTGCCAGCAGCTTCCCGACTAGCGGGACTTACAATGAGCAGTTCTTC,CASSFPTSGTYNEQFF
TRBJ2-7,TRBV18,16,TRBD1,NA,TGTGCCAGCTCACCTCGGCCGGGACAGGGGGTTTACGAGCAGTACTTC,CASSPRPGQGVYEQYF
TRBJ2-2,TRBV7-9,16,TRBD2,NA,TGTGCCAGCAGCTTAGAACTAGCGGCCTACACCGGGGAGCTGTTTTTT,CASSLELAAYTGELFF
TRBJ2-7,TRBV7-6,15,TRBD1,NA,TGTGCCAGCAGCTTTGGACAGGGGGCTTCCTACGAGCAGTACTTC,CASSFGQGASYEQYF
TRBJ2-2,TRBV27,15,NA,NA,TGTGCCAGCAGTTTATTTAGCAGTGGCACCGGGGAGCTGTTTTTT,CASSLFSSGTGELFF
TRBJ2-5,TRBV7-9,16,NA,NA,TGTGCCAGCAGCGGCGTAGGGGGGAGCGGGCAAGAGACCCAGTACTTC,CASSGVGGSGQETQYF
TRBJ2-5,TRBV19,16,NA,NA,TGTGCCAGTAGACAACGGGACAATTGGCCCCAAGAGACCCAGTACTTC,CASRQRDNWPQETQYF
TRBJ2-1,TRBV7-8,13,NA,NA,TGTGCCAGCAGCTTAGACACATACAATGAGCAGTTCTTC,CASSLDTYNEQFF
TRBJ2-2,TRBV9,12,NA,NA,TGTGCCAGCACCAAAGTCACCGGGGAGCTGTTTTTT,CASTKVTGELFF
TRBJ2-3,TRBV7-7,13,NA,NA,TGTGCTAGCAGCTTAGGAAGGGGCGATACGCAGTATTTT,CASSLGRGDTQYF
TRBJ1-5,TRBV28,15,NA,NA,TGTGCCAGCAGTTTTGCCAGGGGTTCGGCTCAGCCCCAGCATTTT,CASSFARGSAQPQHF
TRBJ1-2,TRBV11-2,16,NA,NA,TGTGCCAGCAGCTTAACGGCAGGCCCCTCGAGCTATGGCTACACCTTC,CASSLTAGPSSYGYTF
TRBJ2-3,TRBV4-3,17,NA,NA,TGCGCCAGCAGCCAATTGGCGCAAGGGAAAAGGGCAGATACGCAGTATTTT,CASSQLAQGKRADTQYF
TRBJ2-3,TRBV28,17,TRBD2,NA,TGTGCCAGCAGTTGGAACCCCCATAGCGGGAGTGGCGATACGCAGTATTTT,CASSWNPHSGSGDTQYF
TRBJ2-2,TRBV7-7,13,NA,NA,TGTGCCAGCAGCCCCCTCCTGGCCGGGGAGCTGTTTTTT,CASSPLLAGELFF
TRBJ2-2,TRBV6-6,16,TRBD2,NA,TGTGCCAGCAGTTACTCACGGCAGGGAGGGTTAGGGGAGCTGTTTTTT,CASSYSRQGGLGELFF
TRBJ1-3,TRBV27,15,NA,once,TGTGCCAGCGGAATGAACGGGGGGGTTGGAAACACCATATATTTT,CASGMNGGVGNTIYF
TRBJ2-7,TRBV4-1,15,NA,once,TGCGCCAGCAGCCAAGAGGGCCAGGGCTCCTACGAGCAGTACTTC,CASSQEGQGSYEQYF
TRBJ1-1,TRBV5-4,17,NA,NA,TGTGCCAGCAGCGCGGCCCCCGGGACGGTTTTCGGCACTGAAGCTTTCTTT,CASSAAPGTVFGTEAFF
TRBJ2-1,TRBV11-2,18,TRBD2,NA,TGTGCCAGCAGCTTCGCACGACTAGCGGGAGCCCTATACAATGAGCAGTTCTTC,CASSFARLAGALYNEQFF
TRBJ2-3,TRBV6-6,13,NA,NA,TGTGCCAGCAGCACTTACCTCACAGATACGCAGTATTTT,CASSTYLTDTQYF
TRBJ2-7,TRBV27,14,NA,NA,TGTGCCAGCAGTTTACTGGAGACTATTTACGAGCAGTACTTC,CASSLLETIYEQYF
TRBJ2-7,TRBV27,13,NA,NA,TGTGCCAGCAGTTTACGGTCCGGTTACGAGCAGTACTTC,CASSLRSGYEQYF
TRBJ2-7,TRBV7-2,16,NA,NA,TGTGCCAGCAGCTTAGCGTCCCGCGGAGGCCTCTACGAGCAGTACTTC,CASSLASRGGLYEQYF
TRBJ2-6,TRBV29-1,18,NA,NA,TGCAGCGTTGACTCGCGGGAGGCAGGGGGCTCTGGGGCCAACGTCCTGACTTTC,CSVDSREAGGSGANVLTF
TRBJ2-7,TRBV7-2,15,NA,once,TGTGCCAGCAGCTTATTCGGACCCCCCACCTACGAGCAGTACTTC,CASSLFGPPTYEQYF
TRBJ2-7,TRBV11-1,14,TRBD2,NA,TGTGCCAGCAGCTCCCCTAGCGGGGCCTACGAGCAGTACTTC,CASSSPSGAYEQYF
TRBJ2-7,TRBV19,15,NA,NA,TGTGCCAGTAGTAAAAGGATGTCAGCCTGGGACGAGCAGTACTTC,CASSKRMSAWDEQYF
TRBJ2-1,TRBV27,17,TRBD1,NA,TGTGCCAGCAGTTCCCCAGAGGGACAGGGCCATTACAATGAGCAGTTCTTC,CASSSPEGQGHYNEQFF
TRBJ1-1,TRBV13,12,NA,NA,TGTGCCAGCAGCTTAGAAGGGGCTGAAGCTTTCTTT,CASSLEGAEAFF
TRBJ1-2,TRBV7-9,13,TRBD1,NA,TGTGCCAGCAGCAGAGGGACAGTAGATGGCTACACCTTC,CASSRGTVDGYTF
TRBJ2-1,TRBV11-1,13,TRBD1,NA,TGTGCCACCCGGGACAGGAAATACAATGAGCAGTTCTTC,CATRDRKYNEQFF
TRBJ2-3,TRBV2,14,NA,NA,TGTGCCAGCACTCCTAGGTGGGTCGGGGATACGCAGTATTTT,CASTPRWVGDTQYF